The 24 T cell receptor beta chains reported below all come from one sample, sequenced in a study of blood T cell repertoires in COVID-19. Method: immunoSEQ multiplex PCR; TCRdb's copy keeps in-frame clones and lacks some. The sample records under 300,000 clones, approximately 91% being singletons. The sample consisted of peripheral blood. The receptors were sampled from a woman aged 40 to 49 who had recovered from COVID-19.

The chain combines TRBV27 with TRBJ2-7; TRBD1 agrees at 10 bases. The CDR3 loop spans 15 amino acids. Trimming cost V 3 bases and J 4 bases; bases outside gene matches: 6. The germline CDR1 and CDR2 sequences are MNHEY and SMNVEV (reference sequence). CDR3 in amino acids: CASSLQPGQGYEQYF. The DNA for the CDR3 is TGTGCCAGCAGTTTGCAACCGGGACAGGGGTACGAGCAGTACTTC.

This rearrangement joins TRBV7-8 to TRBJ2-5; the D gene is possibly TRBD2 (5 bases). V lost 1 base and J lost 1, with 13 bases in between. This CDR3 has 16 residues. Looked up from germline, CDR1 is SGHVS and CDR2 is FQNEAQ. The CDR3 protein is CASSLGTLAVQETQYF. The DNA of the CDR3 is TGTGCCAGCAGCTTAGGGACTCTGGCCGTCCAAGAGACCCAGTACTTC. The full variable domain, its missing parts supplied by reference TRBV7-8 and TRBJ2-5, is GAGVSQSPRYKVAKRGQDVALRCDPISGHVSLFWYQQALGQGPEFLTYFQNEAQLDKSGLPSDRFFAERPEGSVSTLKIQRTQQEDSAVYLCASSLGTLAVQETQYFGPGTRLLVL.

The chain carries TRBV3-1 (or the pseudogene TRBV3-2) and TRBJ2-5; D might be TRBD1 (6 bases). This CDR3 region has 16 residues. V shed 5 bases and J shed 2 bases, with 18 bases lying between them. Per the germline V gene, CDR1 is LGHDT and CDR2 is YNNKEL (reference sequence). The DNA for the CDR3 is TGTGCCAGCAGCTCCTGGGGACAAAGCTGGCAAGAGACCCAGTACTTC. It yields the protein CASSSWGQSWQETQYF.

The gene calls are TRBV7-2 and TRBJ1-5, with D maybe TRBD1 (6 bases). The CDR3 runs 16 residues. Germline values: CDR1 SGHTA, CDR2 FQGNSA. V lost 1 base and J 4 bases, leaving 14 bases between the germline ends. The CDR3 protein is CASSLVEQGPNQPQHF. Written as DNA, the CDR3 is TGTGCCAGCAGCTTAGTAGAACAGGGACCAAATCAGCCCCAGCATTTT.

The CDR3 DNA sequence: TGTGCCAGCAGTCACCTCGACGCGGTCGGAGAGACCCAGTACTTC. Translating it yields CASSHLDAVGETQYF. The rearrangement links TRBV28 to TRBJ2-5; no clear D. The CDR3 sequence is 15 residues long. Per the germline V gene, CDR1 is MDHEN and CDR2 is SYDVKM. V lost 5 bases to trimming and J lost 4 bases, with 17 bases between them.

This rearrangement joins TRBV14 to TRBJ1-2; 7 nucleotides align to TRBD1. The germline gives CDR1 SGHDN, CDR2 FVKESK. With V trimmed by 4 bases and J by 3 bases, 11 bases remained unmatched. This CDR3 is 16 amino acids long. CDR3 loop: CASSLTGQTAYYGYTF. Here the CDR3 DNA reads TGTGCCAGCAGCCTGACAGGGCAGACGGCGTACTATGGCTACACCTTC.

The chain uses TRBV19 and TRBJ1-6; a possible D gene is TRBD1 (6 bases). Deletions cut 1 base from V and 7 bases from J, with 14 bases between. CDR3 length equals 16 residues. Germline V lookup: CDR1 LNHDA, CDR2 SQIVND (reference sequence). CDR3 coding DNA: TGTGCCAGTAGTATAGCACCGGGGACACTAAATTCACCCCTCCACTTT. Amino acid sequence: CASSIAPGTLNSPLHF.

J is TRBJ2-1 and V is TRBV29-1, with a weak D call TRBD1 (6 bases). Between the trimmed V and J ends, which lost 8 bases and 8 bases, there was a span of 16 bases. This CDR3 comprises 12 residues. Germline assignment: CDR1 SQVTM and CDR2 ANQGSEA. CDR3 amino acids: CSYNRVLDEQFF. CDR3 bases: TGCAGCTACAACAGGGTTTTGGATGAGCAGTTCTTC.

The V gene is TRBV5-6, the J gene TRBJ1-1, with D unclear. Trimming took off 4 bases at V and 1 base at J, with 8 bases between the two ends. CDR1 is SGHDT, CDR2 YYEEEE, per germline. The CDR3 extends over 13 amino acids. The CDR3 spells CASSVPGNTEAFF. Here the CDR3 DNA reads TGTGCCAGCAGCGTCCCGGGGAACACTGAAGCTTTCTTT.

V and J are TRBV6-1 and TRBJ1-2; TRBD1 matches 7 bases. The CDR3 has 15 amino acids. In germline, CDR1 is MNHNS, CDR2 SASEGT. Unmatched junction bases numbered 8, after V lost 3 bases and J lost 4 bases. CDR3 loop: CASSEATGVFYGYTF. CDR3 nucleotide sequence: TGTGCCAGCAGTGAGGCCACAGGGGTTTTCTATGGCTACACCTTC.

This chain connects TRBV5-1 to TRBJ2-3; 7 bases are shared with TRBD2. The V segment lost 4 bases and the J segment 2 bases; nucleotides outside the gene matches: 13. The CDR3 is 17 amino acids. Germline CDR1 reads SGHRS; CDR2 reads YFSETQ. CDR3 residues: CASSPPTGGGATDTQYF. The DNA for the CDR3 is TGCGCCAGCAGCCCGCCTACTGGCGGGGGAGCCACAGATACGCAGTATTTT.

This rearrangement joins TRBV9 to TRBJ2-7; tentatively, D is TRBD1 (5 bases). This CDR3 is built from 15 residues. Per the germline V gene, CDR1 is SGDLS and CDR2 is YYNGEE. V was pared by 4 bases and J by 0 bases, with 14 bases between. The CDR3 region is CASSRTWGSSYEQYF. Written as DNA, the CDR3 is TGTGCCAGCAGCCGCACCTGGGGCAGCTCCTACGAGCAGTACTTC. The full variable domain, rest sourced from reference TRBV9 and TRBJ2-7, is DSGVTQTPKHLITATGQRVTLRCSPRSGDLSVYWYQQSLDQGLQFLIQYYNGEERAKGNILERFSAQQFPDLHSELNLSSLELGDSALYFCASSRTWGSSYEQYFGPGTRLTVT.

This chain links TRBV19 with TRBJ2-5; D might be TRBD2 (6 bases). CDR1 and CDR2 from the germline V gene are LNHDA and SQIVND (reference sequence). Trimming left V 10 bases short and J 6 bases short, with 18 bases between. The CDR3 totals 13 residues. The CDR3 loop reads CATATGVRQTQYF. Written as DNA, the CDR3 is TGTGCCACTGCGACGGGGGTTAGGCAGACCCAGTACTTC.

The V gene is TRBV19, the J gene TRBJ2-1; TRBD2 agrees at 8 bases. V lost 4 bases to trimming and J lost 5 bases; unmatched junction nucleotides: 7. The CDR3 has 15 amino acids. CDR1 and CDR2 (germline): LNHDA, SQIVND (reference sequence). CDR3 DNA: TGTGCCAGTAGTACCCGAGCGGGAGCCAACAATGAGCAGTTCTTC. Amino acid sequence: CASSTRAGANNEQFF.

The sample holds one count of this clone. The rearrangement links TRBV5-4 to TRBJ2-1; D remains unclear. The V end lost 0 bases, the J end lost 4 bases, and 8 bases lay between the germline ends. CDR1 SGHNT and CDR2 YYREEE come from the germline V gene (reference sequence). This CDR3 is built from 14 residues. CDR3 region: CASSLAEDYNEQFF. The CDR3 nucleotides are TGTGCCAGCAGCTTGGCCGAGGATTACAATGAGCAGTTCTTC.

The V gene is TRBV27, the J gene TRBJ1-3; TRBD1 matches at 8 bases. CDR3 length equals 15 residues. Trimming took 6 bases from V and 1 from J; bases not matched to a gene: 5. Germline CDR1 MNHEY, CDR2 SMNVEV (reference sequence). As DNA, the CDR3 is TGTGCCAGCAGACCTCAGGGGGCATCTGGAAACACCATATATTTT. Translated: CASRPQGASGNTIYF.

The CDR3 DNA sequence: TGTGCCATCAGTGGAGGGGGTGGATTTTTCAATTCACCCCTCCACTTT. Translation gives CAISGGGGFFNSPLHF. The rearrangement uses TRBV10-3 and TRBJ1-6; D is perhaps TRBD1 (6 bases). The CDR3 runs 16 residues. From germline, CDR1 is ENHRY and CDR2 SYGVKD. Between the trimmed V and J ends, which lost 4 bases and 7 bases, there was a span of 17 bases.

The V call is TRBV4-3, the J call TRBJ2-1, with 8 bases that match TRBD2. Trimming at V came to 4 bases and at J to 6 bases, leaving 8 bases not matched to a gene. The CDR3 is 15 residues long. Germline V CDR1 and CDR2: LGHNA, YSLEER. In DNA, the CDR3 is TGCGCCAGCAGCCCCGTAGCGGGGTCGCTCAATGAGCAGTTCTTC. As protein: CASSPVAGSLNEQFF.

The gene calls are TRBV19 and TRBJ2-7; 9 nucleotides agree with TRBD1. CDR1 is LNHDA, CDR2 SQIVND, per germline (reference sequence). This CDR3 spans 15 amino acids. The junction had 5 bases not matched to a gene; V was cut back by 2 bases and J by 3 bases. Written as DNA, the CDR3 is TGTGCCAGTAGTATAACAACGGGACAGGGCTACGAGCAGTACTTC. It is translated as CASSITTGQGYEQYF.

This CDR3 reads CASSLGRGEQYF. Here the CDR3 DNA reads TGTGCCAGCAGCTTAGGGAGGGGCGAGCAGTACTTC. The chain combines TRBV11-2 with TRBJ2-7; tentatively, D is TRBD2 (6 bases). Germline values: CDR1 SGHAT, CDR2 FQNNGV. This CDR3 contains 12 residues. The V end was cut by 1 base, the J end by 6 bases, with 7 bases between.

This clone has only one observation. The chain couples TRBV7-8 to TRBJ2-1; TRBD1 matches at 9 bases. The V and J ends lost 2 bases and 0 bases, in that order; junction bases with no gene match: 2. Germline lookup yields CDR1 SGHVS and CDR2 FQNEAQ. The CDR3 covers 16 residues. The CDR3 loop is CASSLRTGDSYNEQFF. Written as DNA, the CDR3 is TGTGCCAGCAGCTTACGGACAGGGGACTCCTACAATGAGCAGTTCTTC.

The V gene is TRBV7-3, the J gene TRBJ2-1; D is possibly TRBD1 (6 bases). V lost 3 bases, J lost 6 bases, and 9 bases lay in between. The V gene's germline CDR1 is SGHTA and CDR2 FQGTGA. CDR3 size: 13 residues. In DNA, the CDR3 is TGTGCCAGCAGCTTCGGACAGTCCAATGAGCAGTTCTTC. It encodes CASSFGQSNEQFF.

V gene TRBV5-6 combines with J gene TRBJ2-5; TRBD2 might be the D (6 bases). V lost 3 bases and J 1 base, leaving 16 bases between the germline ends. Per the germline V gene, CDR1 is SGHDT and CDR2 is YYEEEE. This CDR3 is built from 16 residues. The CDR3: CASSSQGAGIQETQYF. In nucleotides, the CDR3 is TGTGCCAGCAGCTCTCAAGGCGCGGGGATCCAAGAGACCCAGTACTTC. The complete variable domain, with remaining parts taken from reference TRBV5-6 and TRBJ2-5, reads DAGVTQSPTHLIKTRGQQVTLRCSPKSGHDTVSWYQQALGQGPQFIFQYYEEEERQRGNFPDRFSGHQFPNYSSELNVNALLLGDSALYLCASSSQGAGIQETQYFGPGTRLLVL.

This clone was observed a single time. The chain employs TRBV13 and TRBJ2-7; 7 nucleotides align to TRBD2. The CDR3 is 16 residues long. J gave up 0 bases and V 3 bases, and 8 bases lay outside the gene matches. The germline CDR1 and CDR2 sequences are PRHDT and FYEKMQ (reference sequence). CDR3 nucleotides: TGTGCCAGCAGCTTGATGTCCGGACTAGACTCCTACGAGCAGTACTTC. It translates to CASSLMSGLDSYEQYF.